The clone carrying this T cell receptor beta chain appeared many times. Gene names and germline match the mouse. The read falls 4 residues short of the CDR3 end, and the missing part is taken from the germline J gene. V trimming: 3 bases; J trimming: 4 bases; junction bases outside the gene matches: 8. The CDR3 consists of 15 residues. The germline gives CDR1 NSQYPW, CDR2 LRSPGD (reference sequence). This sample is drawn from a study of CD8+ T cells in alopecia areata. The sequencing template was cDNA reverse transcribed from extracted RNA. The table came from immunoSEQ multiplex PCR; TCRdb's copy has only in-frame clones and leaves some out. The data show roughly 260,000 clones, with none appearing a single time. The sorting of pooled cutaneous lymph node cells relied on CD4, CD8alpha, NKG2D, NKG2ACE and other markers.

Sequences were obtained from CD4+ T cells sorted from a lymph node. This TCR was recovered from a C3H/HeJ mouse with alopecia areata. This strain has MHC haplotype H2-k. This chain links TRBV1 with TRBJ1-1, with TRBD1 matching 7 bases. The sequenced part of the CDR3 DNA is TGCACCTGCAGTGCCCAGGGGGGTGCCGGCACA. Translated, it gives CTCSAQGGAGT. The entire CDR3 sequence reads CTCSAQGGAGTEVFF. Full variable domain (rest looked up from reference TRBV1 and TRBJ1-1): VTLLEQNPRWRLVPRGQAVNLRCILKNSQYPWMSWYQQDLQKQLQWLFTLRSPGDKEVKSLPGADYLATRVTDTELRLQVANMSQGRTLYCTCSAQGGAGTEVFFGKGTRLTVV.